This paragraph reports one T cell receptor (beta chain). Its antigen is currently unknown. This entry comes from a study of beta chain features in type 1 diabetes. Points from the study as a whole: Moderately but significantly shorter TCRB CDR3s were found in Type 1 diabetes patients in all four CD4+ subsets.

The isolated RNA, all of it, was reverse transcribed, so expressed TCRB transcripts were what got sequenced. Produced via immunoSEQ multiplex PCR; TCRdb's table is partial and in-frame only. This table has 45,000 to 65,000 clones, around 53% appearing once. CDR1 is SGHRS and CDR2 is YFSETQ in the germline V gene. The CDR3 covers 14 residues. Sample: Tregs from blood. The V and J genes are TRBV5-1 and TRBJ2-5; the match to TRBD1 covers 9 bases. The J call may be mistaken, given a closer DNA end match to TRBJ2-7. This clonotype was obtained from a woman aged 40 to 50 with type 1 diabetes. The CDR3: CASSYGTGQYEQYF. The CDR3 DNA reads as TGCGCCAGCAGTTATGGGACAGGGCAATACGAGCAGTACTTC.